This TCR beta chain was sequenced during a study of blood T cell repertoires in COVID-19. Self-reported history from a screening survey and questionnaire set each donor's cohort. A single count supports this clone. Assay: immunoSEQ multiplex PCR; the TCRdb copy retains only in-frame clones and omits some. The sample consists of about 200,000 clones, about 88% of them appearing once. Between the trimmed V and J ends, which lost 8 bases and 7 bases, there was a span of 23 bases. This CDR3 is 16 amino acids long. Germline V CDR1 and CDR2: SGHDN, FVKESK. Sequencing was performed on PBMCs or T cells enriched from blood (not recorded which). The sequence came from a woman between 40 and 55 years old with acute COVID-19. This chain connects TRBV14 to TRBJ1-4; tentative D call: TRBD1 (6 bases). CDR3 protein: CASYVRRGTVGEKLFF. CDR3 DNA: TGTGCCAGCTATGTACGTAGGGGGACGGTAGGTGAAAAACTGTTTTTT.